The rows below give T cell receptor beta chains drawn from one sample of a study of response to subunit inactivated influenza vaccine. Each CDR3 protein is one row after TCRdb ran MiXCR on the RT-PCR reads. The data hold 450,000 to 600,000 distinct CDR3 sequences, with 7.6% observed a single time. Sequenced material: PBMCs from blood, taken 23 to 25 months after vaccination. The source is a man between 50 and 75 years old who received an inactivated influenza vaccine. Each CDR3 is given with its conserved first and last residue. Fields, in order: J gene, D gene, V gene, clone size, CDR3 DNA, CDR3 protein. The D gene is left open where the match is weak. Clone size is shown for a subset of rows, as once, few, many or a class of expanded clone.

j_call: TRBJ2-4; d_call: -; v_call: TRBV15; clone_size: few; cdr3_nt: TGTGCCACCAGCAGTGGACGCAATGCCAAAAACATTCAGTACTTC; cdr3_aa: CATSSGRNAKNIQYF
j_call: TRBJ2-7; d_call: -; v_call: TRBV18; clone_size: -; cdr3_nt: TGTGCCAGCTCACCGACCTTCCTGAGCGACGAGCAGTACTTC; cdr3_aa: CASSPTFLSDEQYF
j_call: TRBJ2-7; d_call: -; v_call: TRBV11-3; clone_size: few; cdr3_nt: TGTGCCAGCAGCTTAGATCACGGAGCCTACGAGCAGTACTTC; cdr3_aa: CASSLDHGAYEQYF
j_call: TRBJ2-7; d_call: TRBD1; v_call: TRBV29-1; clone_size: few; cdr3_nt: TGCAGCGGGGGGGACAGGGGAGCTTCCTACGAGCAGTACTTC; cdr3_aa: CSGGDRGASYEQYF
j_call: TRBJ2-2; d_call: -; v_call: TRBV14; clone_size: many; cdr3_nt: TGTGCCAGCAGCCGCCTGGGAACTGCGAACACCGGGGAGCTGTTTTTT; cdr3_aa: CASSRLGTANTGELFF
j_call: TRBJ1-4; d_call: -; v_call: TRBV28; clone_size: few; cdr3_nt: TGTGCCAGCAGTTTACAGAGTGTCCGAAAACTGTTTTTT; cdr3_aa: CASSLQSVRKLFF
j_call: TRBJ2-3; d_call: -; v_call: TRBV20-1; clone_size: -; cdr3_nt: TGCAGTGCTAGATGGGGGGAGTCCTTAAGCACAGATACGCAGTATTTT; cdr3_aa: CSARWGESLSTDTQYF
j_call: TRBJ2-7; d_call: TRBD2; v_call: TRBV20-1; clone_size: few; cdr3_nt: TGCAGTGCCACCCGGACGTCTAGCGGGACCTACGAGCAGTACTTC; cdr3_aa: CSATRTSSGTYEQYF
j_call: TRBJ2-2; d_call: -; v_call: TRBV5-1; clone_size: many; cdr3_nt: TGCGCCAGCAGCTTCGGACAGCCCGGGGAGCTGTTTTTT; cdr3_aa: CASSFGQPGELFF
j_call: TRBJ2-7; d_call: TRBD1; v_call: TRBV5-1; clone_size: few; cdr3_nt: TGCGCCAGCAGCTTGGAGGGTTACAGGGGCTACGAGCAGTACTTC; cdr3_aa: CASSLEGYRGYEQYF
j_call: TRBJ2-5; d_call: TRBD2; v_call: TRBV7-2; clone_size: -; cdr3_nt: TGTGCCAGCAGCTGGCGCGGGGGTGAGGGGGAGACCCAGTACTTC; cdr3_aa: CASSWRGGEGETQYF
j_call: TRBJ2-7; d_call: -; v_call: TRBV6-5; clone_size: many; cdr3_nt: TGTGCCAGCAGTTACGGGATGGAGGCGACCTACGAGCAGTACTTC; cdr3_aa: CASSYGMEATYEQYF
j_call: TRBJ2-7; d_call: -; v_call: TRBV5-1; clone_size: -; cdr3_nt: TGCGCCAGCAGCTTCGGACAGAACTACGAGCAGTACTTC; cdr3_aa: CASSFGQNYEQYF
j_call: TRBJ1-3; d_call: -; v_call: TRBV5-1; clone_size: many; cdr3_nt: TGCGCCAGCAGCTTGGTGCCGGGGACCTCTGGAAACACCATATATTTT; cdr3_aa: CASSLVPGTSGNTIYF
j_call: TRBJ2-2; d_call: TRBD1; v_call: TRBV6-2/TRBV6-3; clone_size: many; cdr3_nt: TGTGCCAGCAGAGCCGGGACAGGGGGCTCCGGGGAGCTGTTTTTT; cdr3_aa: CASRAGTGGSGELFF
j_call: TRBJ1-4; d_call: -; v_call: TRBV10-2; clone_size: few; cdr3_nt: TGCGCCAGCAGTGACCCCGGGACGGGAATGAAAAAACTGTTTTTT; cdr3_aa: CASSDPGTGMKKLFF
j_call: TRBJ2-2; d_call: -; v_call: TRBV10-1; clone_size: -; cdr3_nt: TGCGCCAGCAGCCCCCAAGACAGGCTGCCGAACACCGGGGAGCTGTTTTTT; cdr3_aa: CASSPQDRLPNTGELFF
j_call: TRBJ2-3; d_call: TRBD2; v_call: TRBV20-1; clone_size: few; cdr3_nt: TGCAGTGCTAGGGACTTAGCGGGAGACACAGATACGCAGTATTTT; cdr3_aa: CSARDLAGDTDTQYF
j_call: TRBJ1-1; d_call: -; v_call: TRBV14; clone_size: many; cdr3_nt: TGTGCCACTTCCCGGGACTTGAACACTGAAGCTTTCTTT; cdr3_aa: CATSRDLNTEAFF
j_call: TRBJ2-3; d_call: TRBD2; v_call: TRBV29-1; clone_size: -; cdr3_nt: TGCAGCGTTGGGAGGACTAGTCCGACAGATACGCAGTATTTT; cdr3_aa: CSVGRTSPTDTQYF
j_call: TRBJ2-7; d_call: -; v_call: TRBV12-3/TRBV12-4; clone_size: -; cdr3_nt: TGTGCCAGCAGCCCGACAGAGAGTGGCTCCGAGCAGTACTTC; cdr3_aa: CASSPTESGSEQYF
j_call: TRBJ2-7; d_call: -; v_call: TRBV12-3/TRBV12-4; clone_size: many; cdr3_nt: TGTGCCAGCAGTTTAATTCCACCTCCACTCGAGCAGTACTTC; cdr3_aa: CASSLIPPPLEQYF
j_call: TRBJ1-6; d_call: -; v_call: TRBV10-1; clone_size: few; cdr3_nt: TGCGCCAGCAGTGAAGGGACAAGATATTCACCCCTCCACTTT; cdr3_aa: CASSEGTRYSPLHF
j_call: TRBJ1-4; d_call: -; v_call: TRBV6-5; clone_size: -; cdr3_nt: TGTGCCAGCAGTTACTCTGATCCGACCTTCTCCAATGAAAAACTGTTTTTT; cdr3_aa: CASSYSDPTFSNEKLFF
j_call: TRBJ2-4; d_call: -; v_call: TRBV29-1; clone_size: few; cdr3_nt: TGCAGCGTTGAAGATCTCCCGGGGGCCCCAGGGGCCAAAAACATTCAGTACTTC; cdr3_aa: CSVEDLPGAPGAKNIQYF
j_call: TRBJ1-6; d_call: -; v_call: TRBV6-5; clone_size: many; cdr3_nt: TGTGCCAGCAGTTCAGGACATTGGCGGGACCTCCACTTT; cdr3_aa: CASSSGHWRDLHF
j_call: TRBJ2-7; d_call: -; v_call: TRBV24-1; clone_size: many; cdr3_nt: TGTGCCACCAGTGAGGGGGGCACTTACGAGCAGTACTTC; cdr3_aa: CATSEGGTYEQYF
j_call: TRBJ2-5; d_call: TRBD1; v_call: TRBV3-1; clone_size: few; cdr3_nt: TGTGCCAGCAGCCAAGCGAAAACCGACAGGGCTGAGACCCAGTACTTC; cdr3_aa: CASSQAKTDRAETQYF
j_call: TRBJ2-1; d_call: -; v_call: TRBV10-1; clone_size: -; cdr3_nt: TGCGCCAGCAGTGAAGTACATGAGCAGTTCTTC; cdr3_aa: CASSEVHEQFF
j_call: TRBJ1-2; d_call: -; v_call: TRBV20-1; clone_size: -; cdr3_nt: TGCAGTGCTAGACACAGGGTAGGGCACTATGGCTACACCTTC; cdr3_aa: CSARHRVGHYGYTF
j_call: TRBJ2-1; d_call: TRBD2; v_call: TRBV20-1; clone_size: few; cdr3_nt: TGCTGTGCTAGCTGGCTAGCGGGGGACTACGGGAATGAGCAGTTCTTC; cdr3_aa: CCASWLAGDYGNEQFF
j_call: TRBJ2-5; d_call: -; v_call: TRBV20-1; clone_size: -; cdr3_nt: TGCAGTGCCCGCGACAGGACAACAGAGACCCAGTACTTC; cdr3_aa: CSARDRTTETQYF
j_call: TRBJ1-1; d_call: -; v_call: TRBV28; clone_size: many; cdr3_nt: TGTGCCAGCAGTTTCTGGAACACTGAAGCTTTCTTT; cdr3_aa: CASSFWNTEAFF
j_call: TRBJ2-5; d_call: TRBD1; v_call: TRBV7-9; clone_size: many; cdr3_nt: TGTGCCAGCACCCTTTCGGGACAGGGTGAAAAGACCCAGTACTTC; cdr3_aa: CASTLSGQGEKTQYF
j_call: TRBJ2-1; d_call: TRBD2; v_call: TRBV11-2; clone_size: few; cdr3_nt: TGTGCCAGCAGCGAACTAGCGGGGGGGCGTAATGAGCAGTTCTTC; cdr3_aa: CASSELAGGRNEQFF
j_call: TRBJ1-2; d_call: TRBD1; v_call: TRBV5-1; clone_size: many; cdr3_nt: TGCGCCAGCAGCCAGACACAGGGGGCTGAGAGCTACACCTTC; cdr3_aa: CASSQTQGAESYTF
j_call: TRBJ2-3; d_call: TRBD2; v_call: TRBV12-3/TRBV12-4; clone_size: many; cdr3_nt: TGTGCCAGCATAGCGGGAGGACTAGCAGATACGCAGTATTTT; cdr3_aa: CASIAGGLADTQYF
j_call: TRBJ2-1; d_call: TRBD2; v_call: TRBV4-3; clone_size: few; cdr3_nt: TGCGCCAGCAGCCAGACTAGCGGGTCGTCCTACAATGAGCAGTTCTTC; cdr3_aa: CASSQTSGSSYNEQFF
j_call: TRBJ1-1; d_call: -; v_call: TRBV6-2/TRBV6-3; clone_size: many; cdr3_nt: TGTGCCAGCAGTTACTTCCCGGGGACTGAAGCTTTCTTT; cdr3_aa: CASSYFPGTEAFF
j_call: TRBJ2-7; d_call: -; v_call: TRBV7-2; clone_size: -; cdr3_nt: TGTGCCAGCAGCTTATATCGGAACTACGAGCAGTACTTC; cdr3_aa: CASSLYRNYEQYF
j_call: TRBJ2-3; d_call: TRBD2; v_call: TRBV7-2; clone_size: -; cdr3_nt: TGTGCCAGCAGCCCGTGGGGGACTAGCGGGGGGAACACGCAGTATTTT; cdr3_aa: CASSPWGTSGGNTQYF
j_call: TRBJ1-6; d_call: -; v_call: TRBV5-1; clone_size: many; cdr3_nt: TGCGCCAGCAGCTTGGAATTCCACTATAATTCACCCCTCCACTTT; cdr3_aa: CASSLEFHYNSPLHF
j_call: TRBJ2-1; d_call: -; v_call: TRBV29-1; clone_size: many; cdr3_nt: TGCAGCGTTTCATCCGGGGTTAGGCTTAGGGGCGAGCAGTTCTTC; cdr3_aa: CSVSSGVRLRGEQFF